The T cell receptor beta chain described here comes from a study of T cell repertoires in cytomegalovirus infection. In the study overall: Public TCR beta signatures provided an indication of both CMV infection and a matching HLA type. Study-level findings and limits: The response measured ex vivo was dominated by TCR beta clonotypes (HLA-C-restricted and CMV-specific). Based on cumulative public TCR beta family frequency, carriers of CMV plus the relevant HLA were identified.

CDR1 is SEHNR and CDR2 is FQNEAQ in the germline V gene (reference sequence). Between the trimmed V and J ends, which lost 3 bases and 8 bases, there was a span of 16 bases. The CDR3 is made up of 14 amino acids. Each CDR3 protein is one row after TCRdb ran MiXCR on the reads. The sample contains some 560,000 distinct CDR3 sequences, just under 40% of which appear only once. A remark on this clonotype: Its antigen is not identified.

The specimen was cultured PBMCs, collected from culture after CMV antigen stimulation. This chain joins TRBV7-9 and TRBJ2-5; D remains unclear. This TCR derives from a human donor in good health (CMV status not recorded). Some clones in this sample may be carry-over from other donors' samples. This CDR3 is CASSFPPGGRTQYF. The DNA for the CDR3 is TGTGCCAGCAGCTTCCCTCCTGGCGGACGTACCCAGTACTTC.